This is a list of T cell receptor beta chains from one sample in a study of cytomegalovirus exposure and HLA in healthy donors. TCRdb's copy holds only in-frame clones and misses some; the assay was immunoSEQ multiplex PCR. The sample includes 60,000 to 80,000 clones, approximately 79% of them seen just once. The sequencing input was PBMCs. Receptors were obtained from a woman in her 30s in good health and CMV-seronegative. The CDR3 runs from the conserved cysteine through the conserved F or W. Fields, in order: J gene, D gene, CDR3 length, clone size, V gene, CDR3 protein, CDR3 DNA. D genes are given only for firm matches. Clone size appears in some rows only: once, few, many, or a class for an expanded clone.

TRBJ2-5	.	13	.	TRBV11-3	CASSSGGSPAQYF	TGTGCCAGCAGCTCAGGTGGCTCCCCGGCCCAGTACTTC
TRBJ2-2	.	19	few	TRBV18	CASSPTPSSTILGIGELFF	TGTGCCAGCTCACCTACCCCGAGTTCGACAATTTTGGGCATCGGGGAGCTGTTTTTT
TRBJ2-3	TRBD2	15	.	TRBV30	CAWSDAGGLADTQYF	TGTGCCTGGAGCGACGCGGGGGGGCTGGCAGATACGCAGTATTTT
TRBJ2-1	.	13	.	TRBV7-2	CASSIGTIYEQFF	TGTGCCAGCAGCATCGGGACAATCTATGAGCAGTTCTTC
TRBJ1-2	TRBD1	14	.	TRBV19	CASTRTGGDYGYTF	TGTGCCAGTACCCGGACAGGGGGGGACTATGGCTACACCTTC
TRBJ2-3	TRBD2	16	.	TRBV9	CASSAAGTSGGDTQYF	TGTGCCAGCAGCGCCGCCGGGACTAGCGGGGGGGATACGCAGTATTTT
TRBJ1-1	.	13	.	TRBV7-9	CASTPPGSTEAFF	TGTGCCAGCACCCCTCCGGGGAGCACTGAAGCTTTCTTT
TRBJ2-1	TRBD2	16	.	TRBV7-2	CASSLTTGGSHNEQFF	TGTGCCAGCAGCTTAACGACGGGCGGGAGTCACAATGAGCAGTTCTTC
TRBJ2-1	.	15	.	TRBV6-5	CASSWDSSSYNEQFF	TGTGCCAGCAGTTGGGACTCGAGCTCCTACAATGAGCAGTTCTTC
TRBJ2-1	.	15	once	TRBV2	CASSEEGAVFNEQFF	TGTGCCAGCAGTGAGGAGGGTGCGGTTTTCAATGAGCAGTTCTTC
TRBJ2-7	TRBD2	15	.	TRBV5-5	CASTPDPSGVYEQYF	TGTGCCAGCACCCCGGACCCCAGCGGGGTTTACGAGCAGTACTTC
TRBJ1-6	TRBD1	12	once	TRBV27	CAKGQGKSPLHF	TGTGCCAAGGGACAGGGGAAATCACCCCTCCACTTT
TRBJ2-1	.	16	.	TRBV29-1	CSVDGGGPSSYNEQFF	TGCAGCGTTGACGGCGGCGGTCCGAGCTCCTACAATGAGCAGTTCTTC
TRBJ1-4	TRBD1	14	.	TRBV18	CASSRTGGREKLFF	TGTGCCAGCTCGCGGACAGGGGGCCGAGAAAAACTGTTTTTT
TRBJ1-4	.	15	.	TRBV7-2	CASSLEGGGYEKLFF	TGTGCCAGCAGCTTAGAGGGCGGGGGGTATGAAAAACTGTTTTTT
TRBJ2-2	.	13	.	TRBV6-5	CASSPTNTGELFF	TGTGCCAGCAGTCCCACGAACACCGGGGAGCTGTTTTTT
TRBJ1-1	.	13	.	TRBV27	CASSFRQNTEAFF	TGTGCCAGCAGTTTTAGACAGAACACTGAAGCTTTCTTT
TRBJ2-2	TRBD2	15	.	TRBV6-1	CAVKLGGRNTGELFF	TGTGCCGTTAAGCTTGGCGGGAGGAACACCGGGGAGCTGTTTTTT
TRBJ1-1	.	14	.	TRBV10-3	CANSIGAGWTEAFF	TGTGCCAACAGCATTGGGGCCGGATGGACTGAAGCTTTCTTT
TRBJ2-1	.	15	few	TRBV19	CASSKVGRSYNEQFF	TGTGCCAGTAGTAAAGTGGGGAGGTCTTACAATGAGCAGTTCTTC
TRBJ1-1	.	13	.	TRBV11-2	CASTPAGGTEAFF	TGTGCCAGCACCCCTGCGGGGGGAACTGAAGCTTTCTTT
TRBJ1-1	TRBD1	13	once	TRBV7-7	CASSSRQGSEAFF	TGTGCCAGCAGCTCGAGACAGGGAAGTGAAGCTTTCTTT
TRBJ1-2	TRBD1	15	.	TRBV6-5	CASSLLGTGNYGYTF	TGTGCCAGCAGTTTACTGGGGACAGGGAACTATGGCTACACCTTC
TRBJ1-2	.	16	.	TRBV6-6	CASSLRQGHDNYGYTF	TGTGCCAGCAGTTTACGTCAGGGCCATGATAACTATGGCTACACCTTC
TRBJ1-2	TRBD1	13	.	TRBV5-6	CASRLRTGRGYTF	TGTGCCAGCAGGTTGCGGACAGGGCGAGGCTACACCTTC
TRBJ1-2	.	13	.	TRBV7-9	CASSPSRGLGYTF	TGTGCCAGCAGCCCTTCTCGGGGATTGGGCTACACCTTC
TRBJ2-2	.	15	.	TRBV5-6	CASSSDTGNTGELFF	TGTGCCAGCAGCTCGGATACAGGGAACACCGGGGAGCTGTTTTTT
TRBJ1-5	TRBD1	15	few	TRBV2	CASRDRGLGNQPQHF	TGTGCCTCCCGGGACAGGGGGCTAGGCAATCAGCCCCAGCATTTT
TRBJ2-5	.	14	.	TRBV14	CASSPQVVQGTQYF	TGTGCCAGCAGCCCCCAGGTCGTACAAGGGACCCAGTACTTC
TRBJ1-1	TRBD1	15	once	TRBV6-7	CASSYSRGPNTEAFF	TGTGCCAGCAGTTACTCAAGGGGGCCGAACACTGAAGCTTTCTTT
TRBJ2-5	.	13	.	TRBV30	CAWSEGPPETQYF	TGTGCCTGGAGTGAGGGGCCCCCAGAGACCCAGTACTTC
TRBJ1-2	.	15	once	TRBV7-3	CASSLNPGSRGGYTF	TGTGCCAGCAGCTTAAATCCAGGCTCGCGTGGGGGCTACACCTTC
TRBJ2-3	.	11	.	TRBV6-5	CASRQGDTQYF	TGTGCCAGCAGGCAGGGGGATACGCAGTATTTT
TRBJ2-3	TRBD2	15	.	TRBV5-1	CASSIAGGSTDTQYF	TGCGCCAGCAGCATAGCGGGGGGCAGCACAGATACGCAGTATTTT
TRBJ2-2	.	16	.	TRBV11-2	CASSLERRTNTGELFF	TGTGCCAGCAGCTTAGAACGGAGGACTAACACCGGGGAGCTGTTTTTT
TRBJ2-5	TRBD2	14	.	TRBV18	CASSPSGGGETQYF	TGTGCCAGCTCACCATCCGGGGGGGGAGAGACCCAGTACTTC
TRBJ1-4	.	16	.	TRBV11-1	CASSFGQTPTNEKLFF	TGTGCCAGCAGCTTTGGACAGACTCCAACTAATGAAAAACTGTTTTTT
TRBJ1-2	.	15	.	TRBV19	CASKGRGEINYGYTF	TGTGCCAGTAAGGGCAGGGGCGAGATTAACTATGGCTACACCTTC
TRBJ2-7	.	14	.	TRBV18	CASSPRQGTYEQYF	TGTGCCAGCTCACCTCGGCAGGGCACCTACGAGCAGTACTTC
TRBJ2-5	.	19	.	TRBV27	CASSTYIRSGSGYQETQYF	TGTGCCAGCAGTACCTATATCCGTTCGGGATCTGGGTACCAAGAGACCCAGTACTTC
TRBJ1-3	.	15	.	TRBV5-1	CASSLEQSSGNTIYF	TGCGCCAGCAGCTTGGAACAGAGCTCTGGAAACACCATATATTTT